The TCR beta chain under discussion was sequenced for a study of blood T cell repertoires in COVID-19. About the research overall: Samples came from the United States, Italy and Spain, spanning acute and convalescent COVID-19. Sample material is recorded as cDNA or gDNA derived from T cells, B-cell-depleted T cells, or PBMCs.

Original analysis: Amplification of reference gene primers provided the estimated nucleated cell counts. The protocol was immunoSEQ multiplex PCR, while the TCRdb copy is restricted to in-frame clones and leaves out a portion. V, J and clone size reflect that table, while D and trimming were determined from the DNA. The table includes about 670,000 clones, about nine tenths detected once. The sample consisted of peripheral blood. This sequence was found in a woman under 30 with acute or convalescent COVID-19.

CDR3 bases: TGTGCCAGCAGTTTCGACTCTCTGGGCACAGATACGCAGTATTTT. This encodes CASSFDSLGTDTQYF. The chain recombines TRBV6-6 with TRBJ2-3; D not certain. V was shortened by 4 bases and J by 1 base, with 12 bases between the two germline ends. The germline V gene has CDR1 MNHNY and CDR2 SVGAGI (reference sequence). The CDR3 consists of 15 residues.